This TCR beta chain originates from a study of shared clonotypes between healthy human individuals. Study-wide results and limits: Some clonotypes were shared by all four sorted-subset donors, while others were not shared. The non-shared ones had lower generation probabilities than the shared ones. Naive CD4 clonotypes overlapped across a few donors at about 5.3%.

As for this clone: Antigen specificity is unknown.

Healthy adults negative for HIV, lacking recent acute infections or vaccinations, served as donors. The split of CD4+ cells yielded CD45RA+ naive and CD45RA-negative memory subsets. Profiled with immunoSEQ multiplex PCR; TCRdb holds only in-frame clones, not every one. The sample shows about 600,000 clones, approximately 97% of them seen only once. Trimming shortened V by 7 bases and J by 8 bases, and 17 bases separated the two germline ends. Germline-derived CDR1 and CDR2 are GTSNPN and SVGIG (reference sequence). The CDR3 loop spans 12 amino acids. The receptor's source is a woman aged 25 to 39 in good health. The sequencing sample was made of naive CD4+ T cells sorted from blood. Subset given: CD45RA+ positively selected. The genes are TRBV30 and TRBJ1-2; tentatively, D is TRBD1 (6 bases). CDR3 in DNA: TGTGCCTCGACCCCGGGGGGCTGGGGCTACACCTTC. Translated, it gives CASTPGGWGYTF.